Following are 9 T cell receptor beta chains from one sample sequenced in a study of T cell repertoires in cytomegalovirus infection. One entry per CDR3 protein, called by TCRdb with MiXCR from the reads. The repertoire holds roughly 320,000 distinct CDR3 sequences, with around 9.1% as singletons. The specimen was PBMCs. Receptors were obtained from a human donor in good health (CMV status not recorded). Some clones in this sample may be carry-over from other donors' samples.

This clonotype showed up many times. The V gene is TRBV12-3 or TRBV12-4, the J gene TRBJ2-5, with D maybe TRBD2 (5 bases). Between the trimmed V and J ends, which lost 6 bases and 5 bases, there was a span of 7 bases. The CDR3 contains 11 residues. DNA of the CDR3: TGTGCCAGCAGCAGGACTGAGACCCAGTACTTC. Protein: CASSRTETQYF.

Ten or more counts support this clonotype. CDR3 bases: TGTGCCAGCAGCTACAATCCGGGACTAGCGGGCGCCGGGGAGCTGTTTTTT. Residues: CASSYNPGLAGAGELFF. The chain combines TRBV7-2 with TRBJ2-2; TRBD2 agrees at 12 bases. This CDR3 has 17 amino acids. V trimming: 4 bases; J trimming: 6 bases; junction bases outside the gene matches: 9. Germline V gene data show CDR1 as SGHTA and CDR2 as FQGNSA. The full variable domain, rest sourced from reference TRBV7-2 and TRBJ2-2, is GAGVSQSPSNKVTEKGKDVELRCDPISGHTALYWYRQSLGQGLEFLIYFQGNSAPDKSGLPSDRFSAERTGGSVSTLTIQRTQQEDSAVYLCASSYNPGLAGAGELFFGEGSRLTVL.

There are many counts of this clonotype. CDR3 region: CASSLTVDEQYF. CDR3 DNA sequence: TGTGCCAGCAGCTTGACGGTAGACGAGCAGTACTTC. J is TRBJ2-7 and V is TRBV7-9; D is undetermined. The ends were cut back, 3 bases at V and 5 bases at J, with 8 bases in the middle. Germline V gives CDR1 SEHNR, CDR2 FQNEAQ (reference sequence). This CDR3 region has 12 residues.

The rearrangement uses TRBV29-1 and TRBJ1-4; D is ambiguous. Germline V gives CDR1 SQVTM, CDR2 ANQGSEA. There are 12 residues in the CDR3. V was cut by 8 bases and J by 7 bases, with 14 bases left in between. The CDR3 sequence is CSCWRDGEKLFF. The CDR3 DNA follows: TGCAGCTGTTGGAGGGATGGTGAAAAACTGTTTTTT.

This clonotype was recorded at least ten times. CDR3 amino acids: CSVELAGSGKNIQYF. For the CDR3, the DNA is TGCAGCGTTGAACTTGCGGGATCGGGCAAAAACATTCAGTACTTC. This rearrangement joins TRBV29-1 to TRBJ2-4; a possible D gene is TRBD2 (6 bases). The CDR3 extends over 15 amino acids. Germline loops: CDR1 SQVTM, CDR2 ANQGSEA. V gave up 2 bases and J gave up 3 bases, with 14 bases separating them.

This clonotype has a handful of counts. V is TRBV29-1 and J is TRBJ1-1; no clear D. CDR3 size: 14 residues. The germline gives CDR1 SQVTM, CDR2 ANQGSEA. V gave up 4 bases and J gave up 0 bases, with 12 bases separating them. CDR3 DNA sequence: TGCAGCGTTGCGGTTAAACAGATGAACACTGAAGCTTTCTTT. Residues: CSVAVKQMNTEAFF.

This clonotype was observed a few times. This chain uses TRBV14 with TRBJ2-7; 8 bases are a match to TRBD1. With V trimmed by 2 bases and J by 2 bases, 2 bases remained unmatched. Germline loops: CDR1 SGHDN, CDR2 FVKESK. The CDR3 runs 14 residues. The CDR3 DNA sequence: TGTGCCAGCAGCCAATTGGACAGGGCCTACGAGCAGTACTTC. This translates into CASSQLDRAYEQYF.

This clonotype was detected many times. The V and J genes are TRBV5-4 and TRBJ2-2; 7 nucleotides agree with TRBD1. J gave up 5 bases and V 4 bases, and 14 bases lay outside the gene matches. Per the germline V gene, CDR1 is SGHNT and CDR2 is YYREEE (reference sequence). The length of the CDR3 is 17 residues. CDR3 amino acids: CASSTTGDLLRTGELFF. DNA of the CDR3: TGTGCCAGCAGCACCACAGGGGACCTTTTGAGGACCGGGGAGCTGTTTTTT.

This chain uses TRBV27 with TRBJ2-2; unclear D gene. V was pared by 5 bases and J by 0 bases, with 16 bases between. Germline-derived CDR1 and CDR2 are MNHEY and SMNVEV (reference sequence). This CDR3 region has 17 residues. Here the CDR3 DNA reads TGTGCCAGCAGTGCGAGCTGGGGTTTTTCGAACACCGGGGAGCTGTTTTTT. Translating it yields CASSASWGFSNTGELFF.